Following are 28 T cell receptor beta chains from one sample sequenced in a study of early stage breast cancer tumors. Libraries were prepared by immunoSEQ multiplex PCR; TCRdb keeps only in-frame clonotypes and omits some of them. This table holds 45,000 to 50,000 clones, 83% found once. Sequenced sample: blood. These receptors originate from a person between 45 and 65 years old with breast cancer.

J is TRBJ2-2 and V is TRBV5-1, with 12 positions matching TRBD1. From germline, CDR1 is SGHRS and CDR2 YFSETQ. Trimming at V came to 4 bases and at J to 5 bases, leaving 6 bases not matched to a gene. CDR3 length equals 16 residues. CDR3 in amino acids: CASSLGQGARTGELFF. In DNA form, the CDR3 reads TGCGCCAGCAGCCTGGGACAGGGGGCGAGAACCGGGGAGCTGTTTTTT.

The chain is built from TRBV6-1 and TRBJ2-2; the D is unclear. V lost 2 bases and J lost 1, with 14 bases in between. Germline V CDR1 and CDR2: MNHNS, SASEGT. This CDR3 has 17 residues. Written as DNA, the CDR3 is TGTGCCAGCAGTGAAACCCCCTGGTTGCGGAACACCGGGGAGCTGTTTTTT. It translates to CASSETPWLRNTGELFF.

The CDR3 sequence is CASSLGLAGGRTDTQYF. In DNA form, the CDR3 reads TGCGCCAGCAGCTTGGGACTAGCGGGGGGCCGCACAGATACGCAGTATTTT. The rearrangement uses TRBV4-3 and TRBJ2-3, with 15 bases matching TRBD2. The CDR3 is 17 residues long. Germline V lookup: CDR1 LGHNA, CDR2 YSLEER. J lost 1 base, V lost 5 bases, and 4 bases had no gene match.

This sequence joins TRBV15 and TRBJ2-7; D perhaps matches TRBD1 (5 bases). With 1 base removed from V and 4 bases from J, the gap between germline ends came to 11 bases. This CDR3 contains 14 residues. Germline values: CDR1 LNHNV, CDR2 YYDKDF (reference sequence). The CDR3 nucleotides are TGTGCCACCAGCAGAGGCAGGGATGAGTACGAGCAGTACTTC. Translated, it gives CATSRGRDEYEQYF.

The rearrangement uses TRBV5-1 and TRBJ1-4, with D possibly TRBD1 on 6 matching bases. Looked up from germline, CDR1 is SGHRS and CDR2 is YFSETQ. The CDR3 has 18 residues. V lost 1 base to trimming and J lost 7 bases, with 23 bases between them. CDR3 region: CASSLTDRPGRVGEKLFF. The CDR3 nucleotides are TGCGCCAGCAGCTTGACCGACAGGCCCGGTAGGGTGGGTGAAAAACTGTTTTTT.

The chain has TRBV11-3 and TRBJ2-1; D might be TRBD1 (6 bases). The CDR3 totals 14 residues. In germline, CDR1 is SGHNT, CDR2 YENEEA. Between the trimmed V and J ends, which lost 5 bases and 2 bases, there was a span of 10 bases. In DNA form, the CDR3 reads TGTGCCAGCAGCGGGGACACTACCTACAATGAGCAGTTCTTC. Translation: CASSGDTTYNEQFF. The whole variable domain, remainder taken from reference TRBV11-3 and TRBJ2-1, is EAGVVQSPRYKIIEKKQPVAFWCNPISGHNTLYWYLQNLGQGPELLIRYENEEAVDDSQLPKDRFSAERLKGVDSTLKIQPAELGDSAVYLCASSGDTTYNEQFFGPGTRLTVL.

V gene TRBV7-2 combines with J gene TRBJ2-2, with D uncertain. Trimming cost V 8 bases and J 2 bases, with 12 bases left between them. The V gene's germline CDR1 is SGHTA and CDR2 FQGNSA. The CDR3 has 14 amino acids. CDR3 amino acids: CASRLGSNTGELFF. The CDR3 coding sequence is TGTGCCAGCCGCCTGGGGTCTAACACCGGGGAGCTGTTTTTT.

The rearrangement uses TRBV19 and TRBJ1-5; a possible D gene is TRBD1 (6 bases). CDR1 and CDR2 from the germline V gene are LNHDA and SQIVND (reference sequence). The ends were cut back, 10 bases at V and 4 bases at J, with 14 bases in the middle. This CDR3 is 13 amino acids long. In nucleotides, the CDR3 is TGTGCCACTCGGGGGCAAGGGAATCAGCCCCAGCATTTT. It specifies CATRGQGNQPQHF.

The chain carries TRBV7-2 and TRBJ2-1; no firm D call. The CDR3 runs 13 residues. CDR1 is SGHTA, CDR2 FQGNSA, per germline. V dropped 1 base and J dropped 7 bases, with 8 bases sitting between them. CDR3 nucleotides: TGTGCCAGCAGCTTAGTGGGTGGGAATGAGCAGTTCTTC. Translation: CASSLVGGNEQFF.

CDR3 DNA: TGCGCCAGCAGCGGAACAGGGGGTCCACCCCTCCACTTT. Its protein is CASSGTGGPPLHF. The genes are TRBV5-1 and TRBJ1-6; 8 bases are shared with TRBD1. The germline gives CDR1 SGHRS, CDR2 YFSETQ. The CDR3 length is 13 residues. The trim removed 4 bases at V and 11 bases at J, leaving 5 bases unmatched.

A few counts support this clone. The chain uses TRBV28 and TRBJ2-4; 10 bases align to TRBD1. This CDR3 is 16 amino acids long. V lost 4 bases to trimming and J lost 9 bases; unmatched junction nucleotides: 12. From germline, CDR1 is MDHEN and CDR2 SYDVKM. CDR3 nucleotide sequence: TGTGCCAGCAGTTATCCCCTTGGACAGGGGGACCCCATTCAGTACTTC. The encoded protein is CASSYPLGQGDPIQYF.

This rearrangement joins TRBV4-2 to TRBJ2-5, with a weak D call TRBD2 (6 bases). The CDR3 has 14 residues. CDR1 LGHNA and CDR2 YNFKEQ come from the germline V gene. V was trimmed by 2 bases and J by 5 bases, leaving 12 bases between them. The CDR3 DNA is TGTGCCAGCAGCCAAAGGGAGGCTGGGGAGACCCAGTACTTC. This sequence encodes CASSQREAGETQYF.

V and J are TRBV9 and TRBJ1-1; TRBD1 might be the D (6 bases). This CDR3 contains 15 residues. Germline loops: CDR1 SGDLS, CDR2 YYNGEE. V shed 0 bases and J shed 5 bases, with 14 bases lying between them. The CDR3 is CASSVDKGGTTEAFF. The CDR3 nucleotides are TGTGCCAGCAGCGTAGATAAAGGGGGGACGACTGAAGCTTTCTTT. The full variable domain, its missing parts supplied by reference TRBV9 and TRBJ1-1, is DSGVTQTPKHLITATGQRVTLRCSPRSGDLSVYWYQQSLDQGLQFLIQYYNGEERAKGNILERFSAQQFPDLHSELNLSSLELGDSALYFCASSVDKGGTTEAFFGQGTRLTVV.

This CDR3 reads CSVEDREQPPTSGRGFGANVLTF. CDR3 sequence (DNA): TGCAGCGTTGAAGATCGAGAGCAACCCCCAACTAGCGGGAGGGGCTTTGGGGCCAACGTCCTGACTTTC. V gene TRBV29-1 combines with J gene TRBJ2-6; 13 nucleotides align to TRBD2. The germline gives CDR1 SQVTM, CDR2 ANQGSEA. The ends lost 0 bases at V and 3 bases at J; junction bases unmatched: 20. The CDR3 is 23 residues long.

V usage is TRBV6-1 and J usage is TRBJ2-5, with D tentatively TRBD1 or TRBD2 (5 bases each). CDR3 length: 15 residues. V was cut by 6 bases and J by 5 bases, with 19 bases left in between. Germline-derived CDR1 and CDR2 are MNHNS and SASEGT. CDR3 in DNA: TGTGCCAGCAGCTCATGGGGGACGTGGGGGGAGACCCAGTACTTC. Protein: CASSSWGTWGETQYF.

The chain employs TRBV2 and TRBJ2-5, with 13 bases that match TRBD2. This CDR3 comprises 15 residues. The junction had 6 bases not matched to a gene; V was cut back by 8 bases and J by 3 bases. The V gene's germline CDR1 is SNHLY and CDR2 FYNNEI. CDR3 protein: CASRWGLAGKETQYF. The CDR3 DNA sequence: TGTGCCAGCCGGTGGGGACTAGCGGGGAAAGAGACCCAGTACTTC.

CDR3 coding DNA: TGTGCCAGCAGCCTCGACAGAAGTGGTGAGCAGTTCTTC. Its protein product is CASSLDRSGEQFF. The J gene is TRBJ2-1, the V gene TRBV27, with D perhaps matching TRBD1 (5 bases). Germline V lookup: CDR1 MNHEY, CDR2 SMNVEV (reference sequence). Trimming took 6 bases from V and 9 from J, leaving 15 bases between them. The CDR3 runs to 13 residues.

The chain has TRBV7-9 and TRBJ1-1; D is possibly TRBD1 (6 bases). V lost 4 bases and J lost 10, with 10 bases in between. This CDR3 is 11 amino acids long. CDR1 is SEHNR, CDR2 FQNEAQ, per germline (reference sequence). The CDR3 loop reads CASSSAGAAFF. CDR3 in DNA: TGTGCCAGCAGCTCGGCGGGGGCAGCTTTCTTT.

The chain couples TRBV2 to TRBJ1-5; perhaps TRBD1 as D (6 bases). This CDR3 comprises 16 residues. Trimming stripped 1 base from V and 1 base from J, with 11 bases between. Per the germline V gene, CDR1 is SNHLY and CDR2 is FYNNEI. This CDR3 is CASSEEGGVSNQPQHF. The CDR3 DNA sequence: TGTGCCAGCAGTGAAGAGGGGGGTGTGAGCAATCAGCCCCAGCATTTT.

V and J are TRBV28 and TRBJ2-1, with 9 bases lining up with TRBD2. V lost 7 bases and J lost 7; bases outside the gene matches: 11. The CDR3 loop spans 15 amino acids. Germline CDR1 and CDR2: MDHEN and SYDVKM. For the CDR3, the DNA is TGTGCCAGCATGCACAGAGCGGGGGGCGCTAATGAGCAGTTCTTC. It encodes CASMHRAGGANEQFF.

The chain uses TRBV5-4 and TRBJ1-2, with D unclear. V lost 3 bases to trimming and J lost 4 bases, with 13 bases between them. CDR1 is SGHNT, CDR2 YYREEE, per germline (reference sequence). The CDR3 sequence is 14 residues long. For the CDR3, the DNA is TGTGCCAGCAGCTCCCAGGAGACTGTCTATGGCTACACCTTC. Its protein product is CASSSQETVYGYTF.

The V and J genes are TRBV7-9 and TRBJ2-1; the D gene is possibly TRBD2 (5 bases). This CDR3 contains 15 residues. The V and J ends lost 5 bases and 4 bases respectively, with 15 bases between them. Germline-derived CDR1 and CDR2 are SEHNR and FQNEAQ (reference sequence). The CDR3, as DNA: TGTGCCAGCAGCCCTACTAGTCGGGATTACAATGAGCAGTTCTTC. As protein: CASSPTSRDYNEQFF.

This clone was found once. The chain uses TRBV4-2 and TRBJ2-7; 7 bases align to TRBD2. Germline V gene data show CDR1 as LGHNA and CDR2 as YNFKEQ. V gave up 4 bases and J gave up 1 base; unmatched junction bases: 16. CDR3 length: 18 residues. CDR3 nucleotides: TGTGCCAGCAGCCCTCAGTTGGGGGGGAGCGGGACGTCCTACGAGCAGTACTTC. Its protein is CASSPQLGGSGTSYEQYF.

This chain connects TRBV2 to TRBJ1-1; unclear D gene. This CDR3 is 16 amino acids long. V dropped 8 bases and J dropped 1 base, with 20 bases sitting between them. In germline, CDR1 is SNHLY, CDR2 FYNNEI. The CDR3 here is CASFRQSQPTNTEAFF. The CDR3 nucleotides read TGTGCCAGCTTCAGGCAGTCACAACCAACGAACACTGAAGCTTTCTTT.

The chain combines TRBV6-6 with TRBJ2-7; 7 bases map to TRBD2. This CDR3 has 15 residues. CDR1 is MNHNY and CDR2 is SVGAGI in the germline V gene (reference sequence). V lost 10 bases to trimming and J lost 6 bases; unmatched junction nucleotides: 18. Here the CDR3 reads CATAPSPGLPLEQYF. CDR3 in DNA: TGTGCCACCGCCCCCTCCCCGGGACTACCACTCGAGCAGTACTTC.

This chain connects TRBV28 to TRBJ2-7; tentatively, D is TRBD1 or TRBD2 (5 bases each). Trimming pared 7 bases from V and 3 bases from J, leaving 16 bases between. The CDR3 length is 14 residues. CDR1 MDHEN and CDR2 SYDVKM come from the germline V gene. The CDR3 is CASTPGTFYYEQYF. CDR3 in DNA: TGTGCCAGCACCCCAGGGACCTTCTACTACGAGCAGTACTTC.

V and J are TRBV5-5 and TRBJ2-4; either TRBD1 or TRBD2 may fit D (5 bases each). V was cut by 2 bases and J by 0 bases, with 12 bases left in between. Germline V lookup: CDR1 SGHKS, CDR2 YYEKEE (reference sequence). The CDR3 totals 16 residues. CDR3 DNA sequence: TGTGCCAGCAGCTTATTGGGGGTTCTAGCCAAAAACATTCAGTACTTC. As protein: CASSLLGVLAKNIQYF.

The J gene is TRBJ2-7, the V gene TRBV5-8, with D unresolved. Trimming removed 4 bases from V and 3 bases from J, with 5 bases in between. Looked up from germline, CDR1 is SGHTS and CDR2 is YDEGEE. The CDR3 covers 11 residues. CDR3 loop: CASSPYYEQYF. DNA of the CDR3: TGTGCCAGCAGCCCTTACTACGAGCAGTACTTC. The whole variable domain, remainder taken from reference TRBV5-8 and TRBJ2-7, is EAGVTQSPTHLIKTRGQQATLRCSPISGHTSVYWYQQALGLGLQFLLWYDEGEERNRGNFPPRFSGRQFPNYSSELNVNALELEDSALYLCASSPYYEQYFGPGTRLTVT.